The subject of this entry is one T cell receptor beta chain. Its matching antigen is unknown. The authors prepared the TCRbeta library with unique molecular identifiers. One entry per CDR3 protein, called by TCRdb with MiXCR from the PCR reads. The sample carries about 400,000 distinct CDR3 sequences, about 16% recorded once. The sample belongs to a study of T-cell reconstitution after alpha-beta-depleted transplantation in children. Overall study findings and caveats: It was newly produced T cells that mostly accounted for T-cell counts and diversity one year after transplant.

Per the germline V gene, CDR1 is MGHRA and CDR2 is YSYEKL. Losses at the gene ends were 6 bases for V and 2 bases for J; bases not matched to a gene: 13. The CDR3 loop spans 18 amino acids. V usage is TRBV4-1 and J usage is TRBJ2-2; TRBD2 matches at 9 bases. The source is a boy in the first two years of life who had a stem cell transplant for Wiskott-Aldrich syndrome, so the T cells may come from the graft donor. The source material was PBMCs, mostly from graft donor cells, sampled 360 days after TCRalphabeta/CD19-depleted stem cell transplant. CDR3 in amino acids: CASRLLVVAGANTGELFF. In DNA form, the CDR3 reads TGCGCCAGCAGACTACTCGTAGTAGCGGGGGCAAACACCGGGGAGCTGTTTTTT.